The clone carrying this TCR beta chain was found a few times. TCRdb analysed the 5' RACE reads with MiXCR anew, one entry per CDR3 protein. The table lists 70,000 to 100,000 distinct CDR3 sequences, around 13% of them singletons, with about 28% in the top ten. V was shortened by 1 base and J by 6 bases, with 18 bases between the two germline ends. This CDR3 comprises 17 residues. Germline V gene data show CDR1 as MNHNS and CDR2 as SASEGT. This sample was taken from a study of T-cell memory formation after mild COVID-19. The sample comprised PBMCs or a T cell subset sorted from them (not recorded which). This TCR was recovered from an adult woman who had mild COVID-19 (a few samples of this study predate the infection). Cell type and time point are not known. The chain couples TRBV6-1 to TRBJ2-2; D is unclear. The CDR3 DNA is TGTGCCAGCAGTGAAGGAAACATCTCTCCGCCCTCCGGGGAGCTGTTTTTT. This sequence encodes CASSEGNISPPSGELFF.